The clone carrying this TCR beta chain was counted many times. Antigen: not known. The germline V gene encodes CDR1 SGHVS and CDR2 FQNEAQ. This CDR3 region has 17 residues. The V end was cut by 0 bases, the J end by 1 base, with 12 bases between. The data derive from a study of identical twins. Whole-study results and caveats: There were fewer insertions in abundant cord blood beta clonotypes, but memory repertoires showed no such pattern.

Donors uniformly comprised healthy Caucasians. Template switching introduced a universal primer site, and the cDNA bore unique molecular identifiers. One entry per CDR3 protein results from TCRdb running MiXCR on the 5' RACE reads. The repertoire holds under 1 million distinct CDR3 sequences, 9% to 15% seen once, with around 1.6% in the top ten. The same data also went into a second study, on yellow fever vaccine responses in identical twins. That work contributes: Twins' vaccine T cell response reportedly seemed partly convergent, partly personalized.

The receptor was isolated from a woman aged 18 to 35 in good health. The chain has TRBV7-8 and TRBJ2-2; D might be TRBD2 (6 bases). Source material: PBMCs. The CDR3 loop is CASSLAAGSGNTGELFF. In DNA form, the CDR3 reads TGTGCCAGCAGCTTAGCGGCCGGTAGCGGGAACACCGGGGAGCTGTTTTTT.